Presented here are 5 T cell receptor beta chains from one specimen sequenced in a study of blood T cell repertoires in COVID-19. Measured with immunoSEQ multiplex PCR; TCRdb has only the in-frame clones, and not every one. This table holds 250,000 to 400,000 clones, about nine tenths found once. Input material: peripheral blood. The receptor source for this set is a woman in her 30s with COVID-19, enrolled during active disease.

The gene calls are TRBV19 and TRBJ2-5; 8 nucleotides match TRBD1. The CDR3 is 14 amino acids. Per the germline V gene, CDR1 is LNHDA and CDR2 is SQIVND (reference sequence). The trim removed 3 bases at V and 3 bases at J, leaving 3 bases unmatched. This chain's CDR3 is CASSIQGAKETQYF. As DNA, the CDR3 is TGTGCCAGTAGTATTCAGGGGGCAAAAGAGACCCAGTACTTC.

The chain's CDR3 is CASSDTGRLYF. The DNA for the CDR3 is TGTGCCAGCAGTGATACCGGGAGACTATACTTC. The chain is built from TRBV6-1 and TRBJ2-7, with a possible D match to TRBD2 (6 bases). The ends were cut back, 3 bases at V and 13 bases at J, with 13 bases in the middle. CDR3 length equals 11 residues. The germline gives CDR1 MNHNS, CDR2 SASEGT.

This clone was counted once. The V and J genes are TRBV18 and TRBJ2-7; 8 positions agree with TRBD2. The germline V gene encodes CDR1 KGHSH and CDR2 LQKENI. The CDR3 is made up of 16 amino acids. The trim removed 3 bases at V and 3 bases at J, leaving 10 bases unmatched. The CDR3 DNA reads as TGTGCCAGCTCACCCTCAGGACTAGCCGGCGGCTACGAGCAGTACTTC. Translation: CASSPSGLAGGYEQYF.

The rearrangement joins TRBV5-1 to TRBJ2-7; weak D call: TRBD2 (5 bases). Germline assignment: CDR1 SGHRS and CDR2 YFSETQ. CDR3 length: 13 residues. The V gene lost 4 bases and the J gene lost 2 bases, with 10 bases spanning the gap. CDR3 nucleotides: TGCGCCAGCAGCCCGGGGAACCCCTACGAGCAGTACTTC. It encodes CASSPGNPYEQYF. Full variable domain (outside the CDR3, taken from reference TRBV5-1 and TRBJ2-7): KAGVTQTPRYLIKTRGQQVTLSCSPISGHRSVSWYQQTPGQGLQFLFEYFSETQRNKGNFPGRFSGRQFSNSRSEMNVSTLELGDSALYLCASSPGNPYEQYFGPGTRLTVT.

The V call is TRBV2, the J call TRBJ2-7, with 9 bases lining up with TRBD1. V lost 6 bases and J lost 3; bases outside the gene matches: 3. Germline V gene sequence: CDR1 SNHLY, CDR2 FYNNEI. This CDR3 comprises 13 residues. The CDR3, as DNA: TGTGCCAGCAGGACAGGGGGTCGCTACGAGCAGTACTTC. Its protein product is CASRTGGRYEQYF. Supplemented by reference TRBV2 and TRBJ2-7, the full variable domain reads EPEVTQTPSHQVTQMGQEVILRCVPISNHLYFYWYRQILGQKVEFLVSFYNNEISEKSEIFDDQFSVERPDGSNFTLKIRSTKLEDSAMYFCASRTGGRYEQYFGPGTRLTVT.